The 29 T cell receptor beta chains below come from one sample, sequenced in a study of cytomegalovirus exposure and HLA in healthy donors. Primers: 60 Vbeta forward and 13 Jbeta reverse. The data were produced by immunoSEQ multiplex PCR, yet TCRdb's version contains in-frame clones alone and is incomplete. This sample has over 150,000 clones; roughly three quarters occur once, and the top ten carry 7.4%. The sequencing input was PBMCs. Receptor source: a male donor in good health and CMV-seropositive.

Turning to this clone: A read error may produce the germline difference seen at one junction end. Other DNA sequences in this specimen translate into the identical CDR3. For the CDR3, the DNA is TGCGCCAGCAGTCAAGACAGGGGAGAATACGGCTACACCTTC. Translating gives CASSQDRGEYGYTF. The chain carries TRBV4-3 and TRBJ1-2; 8 bases line up with TRBD1. The CDR3 is 14 amino acids. The germline gives CDR1 LGHNA, CDR2 YSLEER.

This sequence joins TRBV6-1 and TRBJ1-3; TRBD1 agrees at 7 bases. CDR3 size: 16 residues. V trimming: 0 bases; J trimming: 0 bases; junction bases outside the gene matches: 2. Germline values: CDR1 MNHNS, CDR2 SASEGT. CDR3 DNA: TGTGCCAGCAGTGAAGCTAGGGGGCTCTCTGGAAACACCATATATTTT. Translating gives CASSEARGLSGNTIYF.

The gene calls are TRBV5-4 and TRBJ1-2; D is possibly TRBD1 (5 bases). From germline, CDR1 is SGHNT and CDR2 YYREEE (reference sequence). Between the trimmed V and J ends, which lost 1 base and 3 bases, there was a span of 16 bases. The CDR3 spans 16 residues. CDR3 residues: CASSLPIWGGDYGYTF. The DNA for the CDR3 is TGTGCCAGCAGCTTGCCCATCTGGGGGGGAGACTATGGCTACACCTTC.

This chain uses TRBV6-6 with TRBJ2-7; 7 bases line up with TRBD2. This CDR3 region has 14 residues. V shed 4 bases and J 7 bases; nucleotides not matched to a gene: 10. Looked up from germline, CDR1 is MNHNY and CDR2 is SVGAGI (reference sequence). Here the CDR3 DNA reads TGTGCCAGCAGTTCGGGGCCCGGGGGGAGAGAGCAGTACTTC. It encodes CASSSGPGGREQYF.

V gene TRBV5-1 combines with J gene TRBJ2-1, with 7 bases lining up with TRBD2. CDR1 and CDR2 (germline): SGHRS, YFSETQ. The CDR3 spans 15 residues. The junction had 7 bases not matched to a gene; V was cut back by 7 bases and J by 0 bases. CDR3 amino acids: CASGLRGVSYNEQFF. As DNA, the CDR3 is TGCGCCAGCGGCCTCCGGGGGGTCTCCTACAATGAGCAGTTCTTC.

The V call is TRBV30, the J call TRBJ2-1; 11 bases line up with TRBD2. Per the germline V gene, CDR1 is GTSNPN and CDR2 is SVGIG (reference sequence). J lost 7 bases, V lost 5 bases, and 10 bases had no gene match. CDR3 length: 15 residues. CDR3 in DNA: TGTGCCTGGGGAAAGGGACTAGCGGCTCAGAATGAGCAGTTCTTC. Translation gives CAWGKGLAAQNEQFF.

This clone was detected only a few times. This chain connects TRBV19 to TRBJ2-7, with D perhaps TRBD2 (6 bases). Per germline, CDR1 LNHDA and CDR2 SQIVND (reference sequence). The CDR3 has 12 amino acids. The V end lost 3 bases, the J end lost 7 bases, and 10 bases lay between the germline ends. The CDR3 DNA reads as TGTGCCAGTAGTATGGGGGGTGGAGAGCAGTACTTC. This codes for CASSMGGGEQYF.

V is TRBV10-3 and J is TRBJ1-2; TRBD1 matches at 7 bases. V dropped 7 bases and J dropped 7; count of bases not matched to a gene: 6. The CDR3 runs to 12 residues. CDR1 is ENHRY, CDR2 SYGVKD, per germline. CDR3 in amino acids: CAINQGESGYTF. CDR3 DNA: TGTGCCATCAACCAGGGGGAGAGTGGCTACACCTTC.

The CDR3 sequence is CASSWSNEQYF. The CDR3 DNA follows: TGTGCCAGCAGCTGGTCGAACGAGCAGTACTTC. The rearrangement joins TRBV7-9 to TRBJ2-5; D gene ambiguous. The closer fit of TRBJ2-7 to the DNA end suggests the J call may be wrong. The CDR3 covers 11 residues. In germline, CDR1 is SEHNR, CDR2 FQNEAQ (reference sequence).

This clone was counted a single time. The chain links TRBV5-1 to TRBJ2-5, with D unresolved. V was shortened by 4 bases and J by 1 base, with 5 bases between the two germline ends. This CDR3 has 12 residues. Germline loops: CDR1 SGHRS, CDR2 YFSETQ. CDR3 nucleotides: TGCGCCAGCAGCCCTTTCCAAGAGACCCAGTACTTC. Protein sequence: CASSPFQETQYF.

V usage is TRBV7-8 and J usage is TRBJ2-7; 8 bases are shared with TRBD2. Germline CDR1 reads SGHVS; CDR2 reads FQNEAQ. V shed 5 bases and J 3 bases; nucleotides not matched to a gene: 12. This CDR3 has 16 residues. The CDR3 is CASSPRGSGILYEQYF. The CDR3 DNA sequence: TGTGCCAGCAGCCCCCGAGGTAGCGGGATCCTCTACGAGCAGTACTTC.

The J gene is TRBJ1-2, the V gene TRBV6-1; D is unresolved. Germline V lookup: CDR1 MNHNS, CDR2 SASEGT. The CDR3 extends over 14 amino acids. V was trimmed by 5 bases and J by 4 bases, leaving 14 bases between them. The CDR3 region is CASSYLPMSYGYTF. For the CDR3, the DNA is TGTGCCAGCAGTTATCTACCGATGTCCTATGGCTACACCTTC.

The chain couples TRBV30 to TRBJ2-7; 10 bases map to TRBD1. V was clipped by 5 bases and J by 4 bases; unmatched bases: 11. The CDR3 runs to 15 residues. CDR1 and CDR2 (germline): GTSNPN, SVGIG (reference sequence). In DNA form, the CDR3 reads TGTGCCTGGGAGGAGAGGGGACAGGGGCTTTACGAGCAGTACTTC. Its translation is CAWEERGQGLYEQYF.

A single count supports this clone. The rearrangement links TRBV11-3 to TRBJ1-5; D remains ambiguous. This CDR3 is 14 amino acids long. Germline CDR1 SGHNT, CDR2 YENEEA. V dropped 4 bases and J dropped 0 bases, with 7 bases sitting between them. CDR3: CASSSVYSNQPQHF. CDR3 DNA sequence: TGTGCCAGCAGCTCCGTATATAGCAATCAGCCCCAGCATTTT.

The rearrangement uses TRBV11-2 and TRBJ2-5; 16 bases are shared with TRBD2. The CDR3 has 17 residues. The germline gives CDR1 SGHAT, CDR2 FQNNGV. The ends lost 4 bases at V and 5 bases at J; junction bases unmatched: 7. CDR3 DNA sequence: TGTGCCAGCAGCTCGCCGGGACTAGCGGGGGGGTGGGAGACCCAGTACTTC. Amino acids: CASSSPGLAGGWETQYF.

About this clone itself: Compared with germline, one end of the junction differs, possibly owing to a read error. This chain joins TRBV7-7 and TRBJ2-7, with 13 positions matching TRBD2. The CDR3 sequence is 15 residues long. Germline-derived CDR1 and CDR2 are SSHAT and FNYEAQ (reference sequence). Here the CDR3 DNA reads TGTGCTAGCAGCCCGGGACTAGCGGGGCCCTACGAGCAGTACTTC. Its translation is CASSPGLAGPYEQYF.

This rearrangement joins TRBV20-1 to TRBJ2-7; D not resolved. The germline V and J ends were trimmed by 0 bases and 5 bases, with 5 bases remaining between them. In germline, CDR1 is DFQATT, CDR2 SNEGSKA (reference sequence). The CDR3 consists of 11 residues. This CDR3 reads CSARDSHEQYF. The CDR3 region has the DNA TGCAGTGCTAGAGATAGCCACGAGCAGTACTTC.

In the case of this clone: The sample has other DNA sequences that encode this CDR3 too. This chain connects TRBV30 to TRBJ1-5; no clear D. The CDR3 extends over 13 amino acids. V dropped 1 base and J dropped 3 bases, with 7 bases sitting between them. Germline CDR1 is GTSNPN and CDR2 is SVGIG (reference sequence). This CDR3 reads CAWSGGDNQPQHF. CDR3 nucleotides: TGTGCCTGGAGTGGCGGGGACAATCAGCCCCAGCATTTT.

Only a few counts were recorded for this clone. The J gene is TRBJ1-4, the V gene TRBV19; the D is unclear. This CDR3 comprises 14 residues. Germline CDR1 reads LNHDA; CDR2 reads SQIVND (reference sequence). The V gene lost 4 bases and the J gene lost 0 bases, with 6 bases spanning the gap. The CDR3 nucleotides read TGTGCCAGTAGTACAGGTGCAACTAATGAAAAACTGTTTTTT. It specifies CASSTGATNEKLFF.

The rearrangement joins TRBV6-6 to TRBJ1-1; 7 bases are shared with TRBD1. The CDR3 has 15 amino acids. The V gene end was trimmed by 7 bases and the J gene end by 3 bases; junction bases not matched to a gene: 11. The germline CDR1 and CDR2 sequences are MNHNY and SVGAGI (reference sequence). The CDR3 nucleotides read TGTGCCAGCACCCAGGGACAGCGGCTCCACACTGAAGCTTTCTTT. Its protein product is CASTQGQRLHTEAFF.

CDR3 protein: CASSRRDRNTDTQYF. The CDR3 DNA is TGTGCCAGCAGCCGCCGGGACAGGAACACAGATACGCAGTATTTT. The chain employs TRBV7-9 and TRBJ2-3, with 8 bases identical to TRBD1. V lost 5 bases to trimming and J lost 2 bases; unmatched junction nucleotides: 6. Germline V gene data show CDR1 as SEHNR and CDR2 as FQNEAQ (reference sequence). The CDR3 totals 15 residues.

This clone was counted once. The chain employs TRBV5-1 and TRBJ2-3; 11 bases are shared with TRBD2. V dropped 6 bases and J dropped 0; count of bases not matched to a gene: 6. Looked up from germline, CDR1 is SGHRS and CDR2 is YFSETQ. The CDR3 is 16 residues long. This CDR3 is CASTSSGGPSTDTQYF. CDR3 DNA: TGCGCCAGCACGTCTAGCGGGGGGCCTAGCACAGATACGCAGTATTTT.

The chain has TRBV6-4 and TRBJ1-2; 11 positions agree with TRBD1. Germline V gene data show CDR1 as MRHNA and CDR2 as SNTAGT. The length of the CDR3 is 15 residues. Unmatched junction bases numbered 11, after V lost 7 bases and J lost 7 bases. CDR3: CASNISRTGGCGYTF. Here the CDR3 DNA reads TGTGCCAGCAACATCTCCCGGACAGGGGGCTGTGGCTACACCTTC.

This clone was detected only a few times. The genes are TRBV4-1 and TRBJ2-7, with TRBD2 matching over 7 bases. J lost 1 base, V lost 5 bases, and 8 bases had no gene match. This CDR3 is 15 amino acids long. Germline V lookup: CDR1 MGHRA, CDR2 YSYEKL. In DNA form, the CDR3 reads TGCGCCAGCAGCTTCCTGGGGGGGGAATCCTACGAGCAGTACTTC. The encoded protein is CASSFLGGESYEQYF.

The V call is TRBV13, the J call TRBJ1-2, with a weak D call TRBD1 (5 bases). The CDR3 covers 13 residues. Germline V gives CDR1 PRHDT, CDR2 FYEKMQ (reference sequence). V lost 5 bases to trimming and J lost 3 bases, with 10 bases between them. The CDR3 sequence is CASSTTGDYGYTF. DNA of the CDR3: TGTGCCAGCAGCACTACAGGCGACTATGGCTACACCTTC.

The chain couples TRBV5-6 to TRBJ2-3, with 14 bases that match TRBD2. Per the germline V gene, CDR1 is SGHDT and CDR2 is YYEEEE. The CDR3 has 16 amino acids. Trimming cost V 4 bases and J 1 base; bases outside gene matches: 2. The CDR3 protein is CASSPGLAGGTDTQYF. The CDR3 nucleotides are TGTGCCAGCAGCCCGGGACTAGCGGGGGGCACAGATACGCAGTATTTT.

This clone showed up just once. The gene calls are TRBV12-2 and TRBJ1-2. TRBV12-2 is labeled a pseudogene. The CDR3 runs to 16 residues. Written as DNA, the CDR3 is TGTGCAAGTCGCTTAGTATGGTTCGGGGTGACGGAGGGCTACACCTTC. Translated: CASRLVWFGVTEGYTF.

In its sample, this clone was seen a few times. The chain links TRBV4-1 to TRBJ2-7, with D maybe TRBD1 (6 bases). V shed 1 base and J shed 4 bases, with 11 bases lying between them. The CDR3 has 14 residues. Germline V lookup: CDR1 MGHRA, CDR2 YSYEKL. CDR3 in amino acids: CASSQGQGSYEQYF. The CDR3 bases are TGCGCCAGCAGCCAAGGGCAGGGGAGTTACGAGCAGTACTTC.

The chain recombines TRBV7-8 with TRBJ1-5; TRBD1 might be the D (5 bases). The CDR3 extends over 13 amino acids. Between the trimmed V and J ends, which lost 0 bases and 5 bases, there was a span of 5 bases. Germline V gives CDR1 SGHVS, CDR2 FQNEAQ. The CDR3 spells CASSLAGDQPQHF. The CDR3 region has the DNA TGTGCCAGCAGCTTAGCAGGGGATCAGCCCCAGCATTTT.